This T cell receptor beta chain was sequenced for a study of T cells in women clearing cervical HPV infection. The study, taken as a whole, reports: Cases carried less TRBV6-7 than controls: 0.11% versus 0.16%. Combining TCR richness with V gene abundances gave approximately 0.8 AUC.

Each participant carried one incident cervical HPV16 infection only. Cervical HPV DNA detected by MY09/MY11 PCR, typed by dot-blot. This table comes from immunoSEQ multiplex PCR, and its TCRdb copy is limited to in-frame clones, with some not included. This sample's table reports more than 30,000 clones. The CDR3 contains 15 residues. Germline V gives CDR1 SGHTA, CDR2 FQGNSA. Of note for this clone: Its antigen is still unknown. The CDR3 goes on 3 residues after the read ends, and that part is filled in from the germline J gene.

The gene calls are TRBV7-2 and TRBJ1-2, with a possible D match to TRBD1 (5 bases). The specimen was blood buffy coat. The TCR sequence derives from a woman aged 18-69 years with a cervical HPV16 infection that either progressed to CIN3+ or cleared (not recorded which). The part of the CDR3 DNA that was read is TGTGCCAGCAGCTTAGGGGGGGGAATGAACTACGAC. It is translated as CASSLGGGMNYD. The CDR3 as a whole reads CASSLGGGMNYDYTF.